A single sample gave rise to the 27 T cell receptor beta chains below, sequenced in a study of blood T cell repertoires in COVID-19. Repertoires were generated with immunoSEQ multiplex PCR, while TCRdb's copy carries only in-frame clones and drops some. The data contain more than 150,000 clones, 70% to 90% of them seen just once; the ten biggest clones take up about 2.5%. The sample comprised peripheral blood. These receptor sequences come from a woman aged 70-85 years with acute or convalescent COVID-19.

The table lists this clone with a count of one. This chain uses TRBV18 with TRBJ1-5, with TRBD1 matching over 8 bases. The J segment lost 6 bases and the V segment lost 3 bases, leaving 4 bases of the junction unmatched. The V gene's germline CDR1 is KGHSH and CDR2 LQKENI. This CDR3 region has 14 residues. In DNA, the CDR3 is TGTGCCAGCTCACCTGACAGGGGCCCTCAGCCCCAGCATTTT. It specifies CASSPDRGPQPQHF. The whole variable domain, remainder taken from reference TRBV18 and TRBJ1-5, is NAGVMQNPRHLVRRRGQEARLRCSPMKGHSHVYWYRQLPEEGLKFMVYLQKENIIDESGMPKERFSAEFPKEGPSILRIQQVVRGDSAAYFCASSPDRGPQPQHFGDGTRLSIL.

The J gene is TRBJ1-2, the V gene TRBV3-1 (or the pseudogene TRBV3-2); 7 nucleotides agree with TRBD1. Germline values: CDR1 LGHDT, CDR2 YNNKEL (reference sequence). Germline trimming cut 1 base from V and 8 bases from J; bases unmatched to any gene: 7. CDR3 size: 14 residues. CDR3 sequence reads: CASSQAVRGDGYTF. CDR3 coding DNA: TGTGCCAGCAGCCAAGCAGTCAGGGGGGACGGCTACACCTTC.

The chain couples TRBV4-3 to TRBJ2-7; 9 bases align to TRBD1. V dropped 5 bases and J dropped 9; count of bases not matched to a gene: 8. In germline, CDR1 is LGHNA, CDR2 YSLEER. This CDR3 has 13 residues. CDR3 residues: CASSFTGGDGQYF. In nucleotides, the CDR3 is TGCGCCAGCAGCTTTACAGGGGGCGACGGGCAGTACTTC.

The chain joins TRBV6-4 to TRBJ2-6, with D tentatively TRBD1 (5 bases). Trimming shortened V by 1 base and J by 2 bases, and 6 bases separated the two germline ends. The CDR3 consists of 15 residues. The germline CDR1 and CDR2 sequences are MRHNA and SNTAGT. The DNA of the CDR3 is TGTGCCAGCAGTGACTTCAGGGCTGGGGCCAACGTCCTGACTTTC. Protein product: CASSDFRAGANVLTF.

V usage is TRBV11-2 and J usage is TRBJ2-1; TRBD2 matches 10 bases. Losses at the gene ends were 5 bases for V and 4 bases for J; bases not matched to a gene: 17. Germline-derived CDR1 and CDR2 are SGHAT and FQNNGV. The CDR3 is 19 residues long. The CDR3 nucleotides are TGTGCCAGCAGCCCGTGGGGAGCGGGGGGGCCTTTGATTTACAATGAGCAGTTCTTC. Its protein product is CASSPWGAGGPLIYNEQFF. The complete variable domain, with remaining parts taken from reference TRBV11-2 and TRBJ2-1, reads EAGVAQSPRYKIIEKRQSVAFWCNPISGHATLYWYQQILGQGPKLLIQFQNNGVVDDSQLPKDRFSAERLKGVDSTLKIQPAKLEDSAVYLCASSPWGAGGPLIYNEQFFGPGTRLTVL.

The chain employs TRBV19 and TRBJ2-7; 10 bases fit TRBD1. The germline V gene has CDR1 LNHDA and CDR2 SQIVND (reference sequence). V lost 5 bases to trimming and J lost 3 bases; unmatched junction nucleotides: 7. The CDR3 contains 15 residues. CDR3 coding DNA: TGTGCCAGTAGTCAAGGACAGGGGGTAGGCTACGAGCAGTACTTC. It specifies CASSQGQGVGYEQYF.

The rearrangement joins TRBV5-1 to TRBJ2-2; D is uncertain. The CDR3 consists of 14 residues. Germline V gene lookup returns CDR1 SGHRS and CDR2 YFSETQ. Trimming left V 3 bases short and J 1 base short, with 7 bases between. The DNA for the CDR3 is TGCGCCAGCAGCTACCCAGGGAACACCGGGGAGCTGTTTTTT. It specifies CASSYPGNTGELFF.

V is TRBV6-5 and J is TRBJ1-2; 7 positions agree with TRBD1. This CDR3 has 15 amino acids. Germline lookup yields CDR1 MNHEY and CDR2 SVGAGI. V shed 2 bases and J 4 bases; nucleotides not matched to a gene: 7. This chain's CDR3 is CASSYRGTAGYGYTF. CDR3 coding DNA: TGTGCCAGCAGTTACAGGGGGACAGCAGGCTATGGCTACACCTTC.

The CDR3 DNA is TGTGCCTGGAGTCCGACCCACGGGGAGTTGAACTATGGCTACACCTTC. It is translated as CAWSPTHGELNYGYTF. This chain joins TRBV30 and TRBJ1-2; no definite D call. The V end was cut by 2 bases, the J end by 2 bases, with 18 bases between. The CDR3 consists of 16 residues. Germline V gene lookup returns CDR1 GTSNPN and CDR2 SVGIG (reference sequence).

The CDR3 region is CASSRGDSYYNEQFF. The CDR3 nucleotides are TGTGCCAGCAGCCGAGGAGATTCCTACTACAATGAGCAGTTCTTC. The J gene is TRBJ2-1, the V gene TRBV7-3; D gene ambiguous. The V gene's germline CDR1 is SGHTA and CDR2 FQGTGA. The CDR3 is 15 amino acids. Trimming cost V 5 bases and J 3 bases, with 14 bases left between them.

The chain uses TRBV18 and TRBJ2-1; 8 nucleotides match TRBD1. The V gene end was trimmed by 2 bases and the J gene end by 4 bases; junction bases not matched to a gene: 4. Germline V gene lookup returns CDR1 KGHSH and CDR2 LQKENI. This CDR3 spans 15 amino acids. CDR3 amino acids: CASSPYRTGYNEQFF. The DNA of the CDR3 is TGTGCCAGCTCACCATATCGGACAGGGTACAATGAGCAGTTCTTC.

This clone has more than one count but fewer than ten. J is TRBJ1-3 and V is TRBV5-1; TRBD1 matches at 7 bases. Germline V gene lookup returns CDR1 SGHRS and CDR2 YFSETQ. The CDR3 covers 14 residues. Germline trimming cut 5 bases from V and 0 bases from J; bases unmatched to any gene: 2. In DNA form, the CDR3 reads TGCGCCAGCAGTCGGGACAGCTCTGGAAACACCATATATTTT. Translation: CASSRDSSGNTIYF.

CDR3 nucleotide sequence: TGCGCCAGCAGCCCCGGGGGGGCCGGCTACAATGAGCAGTTCTTC. Residues: CASSPGGAGYNEQFF. J is TRBJ2-1 and V is TRBV5-1, with 8 bases aligning to TRBD2. CDR1 SGHRS and CDR2 YFSETQ come from the germline V gene. The CDR3 is 15 residues long. The trim removed 4 bases at V and 3 bases at J, leaving 6 bases unmatched. The complete variable domain, with remaining parts taken from reference TRBV5-1 and TRBJ2-1, reads KAGVTQTPRYLIKTRGQQVTLSCSPISGHRSVSWYQQTPGQGLQFLFEYFSETQRNKGNFPGRFSGRQFSNSRSEMNVSTLELGDSALYLCASSPGGAGYNEQFFGPGTRLTVL.

A word on this clone: The DNA is left out, because the CDR3 cannot be placed on it with certainty; the CDR3 is given as TCRdb lists it. CDR3 in amino acids: CASSYSGQGYGYTF. The rearrangement uses TRBV6-2 or TRBV6-3 and TRBJ1-2; the D segment call TRBD1 is taken from the table without a DNA check. Germline values: CDR1 MNHEY, CDR2 SVGEGT. The CDR3 is 14 amino acids long, termini counted.

The chain's CDR3 is CASSPDRVTDTQYF. The CDR3 DNA follows: TGTGCCAGCAGCCCCGACAGGGTCACAGATACGCAGTATTTT. V usage is TRBV7-3 and J usage is TRBJ2-3, with 7 bases aligning to TRBD1. There are 14 residues in the CDR3. From germline, CDR1 is SGHTA and CDR2 FQGTGA. Trimming removed 5 bases from V and 2 bases from J; junction bases left unmatched: 4.

This chain uses TRBV18 with TRBJ2-5; a weak D match, TRBD2 (6 bases). CDR3 length: 15 residues. CDR1 and CDR2 (germline): KGHSH, LQKENI. V was trimmed by 6 bases and J by 5 bases, leaving 19 bases between them. The CDR3 nucleotides are TGTGCCAGCTCCCCGCTGGCGGGGCCCCAGGAGACCCAGTACTTC. Translation: CASSPLAGPQETQYF.

This chain joins TRBV11-2 and TRBJ1-6, with D perhaps TRBD1 (5 bases). The CDR3 extends over 15 amino acids. The germline V gene has CDR1 SGHAT and CDR2 FQNNGV. V was clipped by 5 bases and J by 6 bases, with 14 bases between them. CDR3 in DNA: TGTGCCAGCAGCCCGCGACAGTTCCCTAATTCACCCCTCCACTTT. Translating it yields CASSPRQFPNSPLHF.

The chain has TRBV15 and TRBJ1-4; no definite D call. Germline V lookup: CDR1 LNHNV, CDR2 YYDKDF (reference sequence). Trimming left V 1 base short and J 4 bases short, with 10 bases between. The CDR3 is 15 residues long. In DNA form, the CDR3 reads TGTGCCACCAGCAGAGTTGGGAGTGGTAATGAAAAACTGTTTTTT. Amino acid sequence: CATSRVGSGNEKLFF.

The chain uses TRBV18 and TRBJ2-7; a possible D gene is TRBD2 (7 bases). The CDR3 is 19 amino acids. V was trimmed by 0 bases and J by 2 bases, leaving 23 bases between them. Germline CDR1 is KGHSH and CDR2 is LQKENI. The CDR3 sequence: CASSPPRGGRAGRAYEQYF. The CDR3 DNA reads as TGTGCCAGCTCACCACCGAGGGGGGGGCGGGCCGGTCGGGCCTACGAGCAGTACTTC.

V usage is TRBV21-1 and J usage is TRBJ1-3; whether TRBD1, the table's D call, matches the DNA was not checked. TRBV21-1 is labeled a pseudogene. The CDR3 totals 14 residues. In DNA, the CDR3 is TGTGCCAGCACCTTCAGATACTCTGGAAACACCATATATTTT. Translating it yields CASTFRYSGNTIYF.

V usage is TRBV19 and J usage is TRBJ2-4; D is unresolved. The V gene lost 5 bases and the J gene lost 0 bases, with 5 bases spanning the gap. This CDR3 is 13 amino acids long. CDR1 is LNHDA and CDR2 is SQIVND in the germline V gene (reference sequence). The CDR3, as DNA: TGTGCCAGTAGTGGGCGAGCCAAAAACATTCAGTACTTC. Translation: CASSGRAKNIQYF.

The rearrangement uses TRBV4-1 and TRBJ2-2; no clear D gene. The germline V gene has CDR1 MGHRA and CDR2 YSYEKL. The CDR3 runs to 16 residues. V was cut by 0 bases and J by 2 bases, with 10 bases left in between. This CDR3 is CASSQDWNSNTGELFF. The CDR3 DNA reads TGCGCCAGCAGCCAAGATTGGAACAGCAACACCGGGGAGCTGTTTTTT.

This chain uses TRBV5-5 with TRBJ2-7; unclear D gene. V was shortened by 2 bases and J by 2 bases, with 8 bases between the two germline ends. There are 13 residues in the CDR3. The germline CDR1 and CDR2 sequences are SGHKS and YYEKEE (reference sequence). The CDR3 loop reads CASSFELTYEQYV. In DNA form, the CDR3 reads TGTGCCAGCAGCTTTGAACTCACCTACGAGCAGTACGTC.

The chain couples TRBV25-1 to TRBJ1-5; maybe TRBD1 (5 bases). Germline V CDR1 and CDR2: MGHDK, SYGVNS. The germline V and J ends were trimmed by 3 bases and 6 bases, with 18 bases remaining between them. The CDR3 has 16 residues. CDR3 protein: CASSENVGAGSQPQHF. For the CDR3, the DNA is TGTGCCAGCAGTGAGAATGTTGGGGCAGGCAGTCAGCCCCAGCATTTT. The whole variable domain, filled in from reference TRBV25-1 and TRBJ1-5, reads EADIYQTPRYLVIGTGKKITLECSQTMGHDKMYWYQQDPGMELHLIHYSYGVNSTEKGDLSSESTVSRIRTEHFPLTLESARPSHTSQYLCASSENVGAGSQPQHFGDGTRLSIL.

This clone has only one observation. V and J are TRBV19 and TRBJ1-1, with TRBD1 identical over 7 bases. The CDR3 consists of 16 residues. CDR1 is LNHDA and CDR2 is SQIVND in the germline V gene (reference sequence). The V segment lost 5 bases and the J segment 6 bases; nucleotides outside the gene matches: 15. The CDR3 DNA is TGTGCCAGTAGTCCGCACCCACAGGGGCTTGGCGCTGAAGCTTTCTTT. This translates into CASSPHPQGLGAEAFF.

This clone has just one count. This chain uses TRBV24-1 with TRBJ2-4, with 7 bases aligning to TRBD1. V trimming: 1 base; J trimming: 3 bases; junction bases outside the gene matches: 5. CDR1 and CDR2 (germline): KGHDR, SFDVKD. CDR3 length equals 16 residues. The CDR3 loop is CATSDLPDRVKNIQYF. CDR3 bases: TGTGCCACCAGTGATTTACCCGACAGGGTCAAAAACATTCAGTACTTC.

V and J are TRBV6-2 or TRBV6-3 and TRBJ1-6; TRBD1 aligns across 9 bases. CDR1 and CDR2 (germline): MNHEY, SVGEGT. The CDR3 extends over 16 amino acids. J was trimmed by 7 bases and V by 6 bases; bases with no gene match: 10. The CDR3 coding sequence is TGTGCCAGCAGCCACTCCGGGACAGGGAGCAATTCACCCCTCCACTTT. Its translation is CASSHSGTGSNSPLHF.